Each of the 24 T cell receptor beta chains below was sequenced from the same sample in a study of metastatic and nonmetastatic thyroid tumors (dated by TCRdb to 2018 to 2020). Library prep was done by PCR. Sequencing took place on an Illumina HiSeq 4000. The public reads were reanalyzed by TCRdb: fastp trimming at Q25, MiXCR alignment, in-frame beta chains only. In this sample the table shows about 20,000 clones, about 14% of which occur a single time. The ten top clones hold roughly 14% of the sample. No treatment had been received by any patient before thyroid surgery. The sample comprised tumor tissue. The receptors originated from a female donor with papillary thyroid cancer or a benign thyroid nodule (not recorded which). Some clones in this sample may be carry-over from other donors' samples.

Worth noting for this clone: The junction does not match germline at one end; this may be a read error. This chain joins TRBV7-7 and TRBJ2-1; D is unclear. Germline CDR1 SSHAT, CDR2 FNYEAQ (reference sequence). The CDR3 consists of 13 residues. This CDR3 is CASSLSMYNEQFF. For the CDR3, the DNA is TGTGCTAGCAGCTTATCGATGTACAATGAGCAGTTCTTT. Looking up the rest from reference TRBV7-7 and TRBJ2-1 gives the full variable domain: GAGVSQSPRYKVTKRGQDVTLRCDPISSHATLYWYQQALGQGPEFLTYFNYEAQPDKSGLPSDRFSAERPEGSISTLTIQRTEQRDSAMYRCASSLSMYNEQFFGPGTRLTVL.

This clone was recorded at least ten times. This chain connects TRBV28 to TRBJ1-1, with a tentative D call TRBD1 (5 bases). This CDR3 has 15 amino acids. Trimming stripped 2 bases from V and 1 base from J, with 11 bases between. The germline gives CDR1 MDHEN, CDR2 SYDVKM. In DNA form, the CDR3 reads TGTGCCAGCAGTTTAGCCGGGGCAGGGAACACTGAAGCTTTCTTT. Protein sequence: CASSLAGAGNTEAFF.

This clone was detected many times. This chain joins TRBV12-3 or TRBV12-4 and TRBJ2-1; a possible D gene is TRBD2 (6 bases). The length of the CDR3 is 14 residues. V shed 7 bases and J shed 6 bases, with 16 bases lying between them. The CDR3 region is CASTTPRGGNEQFF. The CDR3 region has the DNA TGTGCCAGCACCACCCCCCGGGGAGGCAATGAGCAGTTCTTC.

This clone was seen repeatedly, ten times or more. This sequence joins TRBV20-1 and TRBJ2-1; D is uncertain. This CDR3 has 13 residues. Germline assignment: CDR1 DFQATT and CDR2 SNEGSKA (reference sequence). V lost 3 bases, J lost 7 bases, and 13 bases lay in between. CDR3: CSASRPPLNEQFF. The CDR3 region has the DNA TGCAGTGCTAGCCGCCCCCCTTTGAATGAGCAGTTCTTC.

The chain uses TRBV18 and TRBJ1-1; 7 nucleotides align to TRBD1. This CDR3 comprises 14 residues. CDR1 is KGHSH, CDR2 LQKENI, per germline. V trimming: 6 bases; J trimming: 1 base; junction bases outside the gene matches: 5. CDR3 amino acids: CASSQGQANTEAFF. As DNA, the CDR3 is TGTGCCAGCTCGCAAGGACAGGCGAACACTGAAGCTTTCTTT. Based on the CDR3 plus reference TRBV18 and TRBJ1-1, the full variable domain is NAGVMQNPRHLVRRRGQEARLRCSPMKGHSHVYWYRQLPEEGLKFMVYLQKENIIDESGMPKERFSAEFPKEGPSILRIQQVVRGDSAAYFCASSQGQANTEAFFGQGTRLTVV.

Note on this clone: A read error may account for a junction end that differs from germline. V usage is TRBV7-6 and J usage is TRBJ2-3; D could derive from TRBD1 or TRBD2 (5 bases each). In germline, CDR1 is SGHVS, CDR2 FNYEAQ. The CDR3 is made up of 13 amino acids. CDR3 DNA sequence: TGTGCCATCAGCTTGGGACCGGTAGATACGCAGTATTTT. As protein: CAISLGPVDTQYF.

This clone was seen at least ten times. Written as DNA, the CDR3 is TGCGCCAGCAGCCAAGGTCCAGCCTGGGTTAGCAATCAGCCCCAGCATTTT. Encoded protein: CASSQGPAWVSNQPQHF. The chain joins TRBV4-1 to TRBJ1-5; D not resolved. V was trimmed by 1 base and J by 0 bases, leaving 13 bases between them. The CDR3 is made up of 17 amino acids. In germline, CDR1 is MGHRA, CDR2 YSYEKL.

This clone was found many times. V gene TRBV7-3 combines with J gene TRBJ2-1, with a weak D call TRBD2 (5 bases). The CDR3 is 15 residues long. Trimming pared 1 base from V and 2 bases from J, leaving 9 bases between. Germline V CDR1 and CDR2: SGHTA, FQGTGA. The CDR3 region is CASSLRSGTYNEQFF. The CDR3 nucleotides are TGTGCCAGCAGCTTAAGGAGCGGAACCTACAATGAGCAGTTCTTC. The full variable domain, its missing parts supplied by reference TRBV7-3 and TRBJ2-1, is GAGVSQTPSNKVTEKGKYVELRCDPISGHTALYWYRQSLGQGPEFLIYFQGTGAADDSGLPNDRFFAVRPEGSVSTLKIQRTERGDSAVYLCASSLRSGTYNEQFFGPGTRLTVL.

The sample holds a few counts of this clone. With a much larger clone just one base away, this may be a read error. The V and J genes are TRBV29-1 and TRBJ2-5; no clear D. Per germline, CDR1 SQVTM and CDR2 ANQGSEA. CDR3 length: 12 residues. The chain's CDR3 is CRVALRQETQYF. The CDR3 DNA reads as TGCAGAGTGGCCCTTAGGCAGGAGACCCAGTACTTC.

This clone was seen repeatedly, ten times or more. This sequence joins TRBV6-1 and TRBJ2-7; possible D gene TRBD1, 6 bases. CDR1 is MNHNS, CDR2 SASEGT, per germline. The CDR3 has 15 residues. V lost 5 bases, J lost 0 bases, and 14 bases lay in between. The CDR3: CASSTGTPDSYEQYF. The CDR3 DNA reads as TGTGCCAGCAGTACCGGGACACCGGACTCCTACGAGCAGTACTTC.

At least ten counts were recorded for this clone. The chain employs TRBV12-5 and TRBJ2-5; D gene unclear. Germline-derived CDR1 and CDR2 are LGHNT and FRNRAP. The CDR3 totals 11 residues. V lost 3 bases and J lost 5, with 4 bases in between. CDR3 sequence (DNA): TGTGCTAGTGGTTTTGGGGAGACCCAGTACTTC. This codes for CASGFGETQYF.

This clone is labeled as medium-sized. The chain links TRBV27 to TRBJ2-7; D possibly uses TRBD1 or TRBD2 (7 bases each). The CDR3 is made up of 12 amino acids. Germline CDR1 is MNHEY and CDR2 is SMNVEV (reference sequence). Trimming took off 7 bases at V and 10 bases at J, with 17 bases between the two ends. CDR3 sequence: CASKDQGGSQYF. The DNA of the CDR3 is TGTGCCAGCAAAGATCAGGGGGGGTCCCAGTACTTC.

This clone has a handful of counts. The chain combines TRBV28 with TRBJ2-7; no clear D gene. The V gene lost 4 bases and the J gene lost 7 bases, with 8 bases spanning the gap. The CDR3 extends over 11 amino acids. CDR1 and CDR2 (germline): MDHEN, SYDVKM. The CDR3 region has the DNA TGTGCCAGCAGTTCCGGGTGGGAGCAGTACTTC. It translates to CASSSGWEQYF.

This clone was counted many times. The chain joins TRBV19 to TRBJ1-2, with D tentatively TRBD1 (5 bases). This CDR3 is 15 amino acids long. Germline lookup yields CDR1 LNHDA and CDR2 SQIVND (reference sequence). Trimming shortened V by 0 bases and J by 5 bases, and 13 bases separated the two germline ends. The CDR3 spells CASSIEPGHSYGYTF. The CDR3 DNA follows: TGTGCCAGTAGTATAGAGCCAGGACATTCTTATGGCTACACCTTC.

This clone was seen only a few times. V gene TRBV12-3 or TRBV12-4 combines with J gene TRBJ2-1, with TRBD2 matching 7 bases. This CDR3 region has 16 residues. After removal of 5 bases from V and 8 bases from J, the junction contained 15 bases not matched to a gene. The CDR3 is CASSDSGTIYFYEQFF. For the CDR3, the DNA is TGTGCCAGCAGTGACTCCGGGACTATCTACTTCTATGAGCAGTTCTTC.

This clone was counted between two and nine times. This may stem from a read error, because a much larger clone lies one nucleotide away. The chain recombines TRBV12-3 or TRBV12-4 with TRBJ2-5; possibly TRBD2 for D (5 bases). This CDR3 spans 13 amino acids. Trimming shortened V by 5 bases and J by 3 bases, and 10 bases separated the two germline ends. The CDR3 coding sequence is TGTGCCAGCAGTAGAGGGAGCAAAGAGACCCAGTACTTC. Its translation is CASSRGSKETQYF.

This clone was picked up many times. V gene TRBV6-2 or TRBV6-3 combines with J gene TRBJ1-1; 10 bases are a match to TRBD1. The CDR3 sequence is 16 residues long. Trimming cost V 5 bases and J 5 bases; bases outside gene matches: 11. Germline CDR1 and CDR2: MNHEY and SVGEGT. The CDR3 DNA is TGTGCCAGCAGTCGAGGACAGGGGGGTCTTGTGACTGAAGCTTTCTTT. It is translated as CASSRGQGGLVTEAFF.

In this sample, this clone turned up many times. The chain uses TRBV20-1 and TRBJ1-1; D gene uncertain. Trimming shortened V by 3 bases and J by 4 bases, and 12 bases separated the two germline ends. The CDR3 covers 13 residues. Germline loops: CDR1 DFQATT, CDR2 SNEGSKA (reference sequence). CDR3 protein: CSASLGSGTEAFF. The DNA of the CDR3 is TGCAGTGCTAGTCTTGGATCGGGCACTGAAGCTTTCTTT.

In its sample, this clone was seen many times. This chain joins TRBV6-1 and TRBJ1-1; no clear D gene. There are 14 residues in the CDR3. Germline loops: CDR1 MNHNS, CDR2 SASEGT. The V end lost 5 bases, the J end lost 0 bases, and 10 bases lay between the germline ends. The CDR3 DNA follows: TGTGCCAGCAGTTTCAACAGAATGAACACTGAAGCTTTCTTT. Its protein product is CASSFNRMNTEAFF.

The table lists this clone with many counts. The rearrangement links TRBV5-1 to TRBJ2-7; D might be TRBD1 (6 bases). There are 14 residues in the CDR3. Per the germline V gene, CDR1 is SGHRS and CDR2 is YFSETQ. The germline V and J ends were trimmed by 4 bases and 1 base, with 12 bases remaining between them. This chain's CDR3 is CASSGGQSSYEQYF. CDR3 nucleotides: TGCGCCAGCAGCGGTGGACAGTCTTCCTACGAGCAGTACTTC.

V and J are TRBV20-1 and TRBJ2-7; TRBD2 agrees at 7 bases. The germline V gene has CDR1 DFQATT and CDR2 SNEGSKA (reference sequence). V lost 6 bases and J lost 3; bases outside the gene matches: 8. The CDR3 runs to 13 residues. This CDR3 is CSARGVQFYEQYF. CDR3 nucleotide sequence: TGCAGTGCCCGGGGGGTGCAATTCTACGAGCAGTACTTC.

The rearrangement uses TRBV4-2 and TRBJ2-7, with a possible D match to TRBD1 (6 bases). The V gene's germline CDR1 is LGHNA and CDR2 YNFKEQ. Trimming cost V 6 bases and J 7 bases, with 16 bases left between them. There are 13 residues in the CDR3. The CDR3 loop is CASSRQESGEQYF. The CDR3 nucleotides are TGTGCCAGCAGTCGACAGGAATCGGGAGAGCAGTACTTC.

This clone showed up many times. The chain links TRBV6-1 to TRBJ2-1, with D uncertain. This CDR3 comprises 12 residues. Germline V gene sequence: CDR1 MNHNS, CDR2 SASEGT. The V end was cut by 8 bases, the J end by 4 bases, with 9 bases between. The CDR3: CASFTVYNEQFF. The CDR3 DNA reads TGTGCCAGCTTCACCGTTTACAATGAGCAGTTCTTC.

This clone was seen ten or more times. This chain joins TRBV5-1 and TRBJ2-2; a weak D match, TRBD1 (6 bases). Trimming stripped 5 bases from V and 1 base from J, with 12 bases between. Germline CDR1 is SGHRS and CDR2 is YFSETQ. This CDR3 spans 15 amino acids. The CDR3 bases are TGCGCCAGCAGTGGGGGACACTTGAACACCGGGGAGCTGTTTTTT. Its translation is CASSGGHLNTGELFF. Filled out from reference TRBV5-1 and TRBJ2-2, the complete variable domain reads KAGVTQTPRYLIKTRGQQVTLSCSPISGHRSVSWYQQTPGQGLQFLFEYFSETQRNKGNFPGRFSGRQFSNSRSEMNVSTLELGDSALYLCASSGGHLNTGELFFGEGSRLTVL.